The 10 T cell receptor beta chains listed next were all sequenced from one sample in a study of PD-1 blockade in mismatch repair-deficient tumors. Produced via immunoSEQ multiplex PCR; TCRdb's table is partial and in-frame only. The data contain 130,000 or so clones, about 86% of them singletons. The source material was peripheral blood, sampled 44 weeks after starting pembrolizumab. Every receptor here comes from an adult with mismatch repair-deficient cancer.

This chain joins TRBV7-2 and TRBJ2-4; no clear D gene. The CDR3 is 15 amino acids. The V and J ends lost 0 bases and 0 bases respectively, with 6 bases between them. CDR1 is SGHTA, CDR2 FQGNSA, per germline. CDR3 in DNA: TGTGCCAGCAGCTTAGCTAGGACAGCCAAAAACATTCAGTACTTC. Amino acid sequence: CASSLARTAKNIQYF.

V is TRBV11-2 and J is TRBJ2-7, with D unclear. The germline V and J ends were trimmed by 1 base and 0 bases, with 4 bases remaining between them. CDR3 length: 13 residues. Per germline, CDR1 SGHAT and CDR2 FQNNGV. CDR3 sequence reads: CASSLVSSYEQYF. The CDR3 coding sequence is TGTGCCAGCAGCTTAGTAAGCTCCTACGAGCAGTACTTC. Looking up the rest from reference TRBV11-2 and TRBJ2-7 gives the full variable domain: EAGVAQSPRYKIIEKRQSVAFWCNPISGHATLYWYQQILGQGPKLLIQFQNNGVVDDSQLPKDRFSAERLKGVDSTLKIQPAKLEDSAVYLCASSLVSSYEQYFGPGTRLTVT.

A few counts support this clone. V usage is TRBV7-2 and J usage is TRBJ1-1, with D uncertain. In germline, CDR1 is SGHTA, CDR2 FQGNSA. This CDR3 contains 13 residues. The ends were cut back, 0 bases at V and 10 bases at J, with 12 bases in the middle. This CDR3 is CASSLALGTRAFF. CDR3 in DNA: TGTGCCAGCAGCTTAGCGCTTGGTACACGAGCTTTCTTT.

This chain uses TRBV18 with TRBJ2-1; D uncertain. This CDR3 is 17 amino acids long. Trimming took off 0 bases at V and 0 bases at J, with 12 bases between the two ends. Germline CDR1 reads KGHSH; CDR2 reads LQKENI. Here the CDR3 DNA reads TGTGCCAGCTCACCACCTGACAAGGCTTACTCCTACAATGAGCAGTTCTTC. Encoded protein: CASSPPDKAYSYNEQFF.

The chain joins TRBV2 to TRBJ2-3, with 16 bases identical to TRBD2. Losses at the gene ends were 8 bases for V and 2 bases for J; bases not matched to a gene: 7. Germline lookup yields CDR1 SNHLY and CDR2 FYNNEI. The CDR3 is made up of 17 amino acids. Here the CDR3 DNA reads TGTGCCAGCTTAGGGACTAGCGGGAGGGCCGTCACAGATACGCAGTATTTT. This encodes CASLGTSGRAVTDTQYF.

This sequence joins TRBV7-8 and TRBJ1-3; unclear D gene. The CDR3 loop spans 15 amino acids. Germline V gene sequence: CDR1 SGHVS, CDR2 FQNEAQ. Trimming stripped 2 bases from V and 3 bases from J, with 11 bases between. CDR3 residues: CASSLIGTVGNTIYF. CDR3 in DNA: TGTGCCAGCAGCTTAATTGGTACCGTTGGAAACACCATATATTTT.

The chain combines TRBV7-2 with TRBJ2-3, with D possibly matching TRBD2 (6 bases). In germline, CDR1 is SGHTA, CDR2 FQGNSA. The CDR3 totals 14 residues. Trimming pared 6 bases from V and 6 bases from J, leaving 16 bases between. In DNA, the CDR3 is TGTGCCAGCAGTTACGATGCTACTAGCGATACGCAGTATTTT. This codes for CASSYDATSDTQYF. The full variable domain, in which reference TRBV7-2 and TRBJ2-3 provide the parts outside the CDR3, is GAGVSQSPSNKVTEKGKDVELRCDPISGHTALYWYRQSLGQGLEFLIYFQGNSAPDKSGLPSDRFSAERTGGSVSTLTIQRTQQEDSAVYLCASSYDATSDTQYFGPGTRLTVL.

V is TRBV5-1 and J is TRBJ2-7, with 10 bases fitting TRBD1. Per germline, CDR1 SGHRS and CDR2 YFSETQ. V was clipped by 0 bases and J by 2 bases; unmatched bases: 11. The length of the CDR3 is 18 residues. The chain's CDR3 is CASSLVWNRDRGPYEQYF. Here the CDR3 DNA reads TGCGCCAGCAGCTTGGTTTGGAACCGGGACAGGGGTCCCTACGAGCAGTACTTC. Complete variable domain (other parts from reference TRBV5-1 and TRBJ2-7): KAGVTQTPRYLIKTRGQQVTLSCSPISGHRSVSWYQQTPGQGLQFLFEYFSETQRNKGNFPGRFSGRQFSNSRSEMNVSTLELGDSALYLCASSLVWNRDRGPYEQYFGPGTRLTVT.

This chain joins TRBV7-9 and TRBJ2-7, with a tentative D call TRBD1 (6 bases). The CDR3 has 12 residues. V was clipped by 3 bases and J by 7 bases, with 10 bases between them. Germline V gene lookup returns CDR1 SEHNR and CDR2 FQNEAQ (reference sequence). DNA for the CDR3: TGTGCCAGCAGCTTCATAACAGGGGAGCAGTACTTC. Its translation: CASSFITGEQYF.

This sequence joins TRBV9 and TRBJ2-3; D is unresolved. Germline CDR1 is SGDLS and CDR2 is YYNGEE. The V end lost 6 bases, the J end lost 8 bases, and 10 bases lay between the germline ends. The CDR3 totals 11 residues. Written as DNA, the CDR3 is TGTGCCAGCACCAACTCGGGTACGCAGTATTTT. Amino acid sequence: CASTNSGTQYF.